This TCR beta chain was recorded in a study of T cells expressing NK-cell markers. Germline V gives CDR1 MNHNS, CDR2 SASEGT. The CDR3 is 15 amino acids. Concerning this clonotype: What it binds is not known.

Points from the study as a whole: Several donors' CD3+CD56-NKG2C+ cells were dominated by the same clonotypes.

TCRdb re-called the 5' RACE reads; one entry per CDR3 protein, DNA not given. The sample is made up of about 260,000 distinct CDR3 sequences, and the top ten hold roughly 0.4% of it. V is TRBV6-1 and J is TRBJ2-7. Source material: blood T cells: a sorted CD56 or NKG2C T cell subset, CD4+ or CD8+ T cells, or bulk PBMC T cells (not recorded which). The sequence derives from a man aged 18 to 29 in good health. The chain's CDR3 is CASSRSAVAQMEQYF.